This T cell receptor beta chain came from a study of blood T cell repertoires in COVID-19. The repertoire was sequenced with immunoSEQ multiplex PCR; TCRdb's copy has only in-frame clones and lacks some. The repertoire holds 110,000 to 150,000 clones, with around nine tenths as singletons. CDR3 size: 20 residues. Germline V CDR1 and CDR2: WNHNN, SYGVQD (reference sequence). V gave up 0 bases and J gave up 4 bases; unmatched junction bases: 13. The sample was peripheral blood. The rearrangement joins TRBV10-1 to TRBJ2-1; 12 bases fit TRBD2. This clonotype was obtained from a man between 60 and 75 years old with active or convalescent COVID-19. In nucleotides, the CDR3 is TGCGCCAGCAGTGAGTCGGAACCGACTAGCGGGAGTGGGTCTTACAATGAGCAGTTCTTC. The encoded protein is CASSESEPTSGSGSYNEQFF.